This T cell receptor beta chain was captured by sequencing in a study of blood T cells in healthy people across ages. Points from the study as a whole: Possibly, changes in expanded clonotypes were confounded because donor CMV status was unknown.

Primed by a sample-barcoded 5' primer and a J-beta primer mix, a second PCR proceeded for about 6 to 11 cycles. TCRdb re-called the 5' RACE reads through MiXCR, storing one row per CDR3 protein. The table has hundreds of thousands of distinct CDR3 sequences, approximately 55% seen once; the top ten hold about 42%. Turning to this clonotype: Its antigen is unidentified.

Sequenced input: blood. The sequence was obtained from a man older than 75 in good health.

This CDR3 is CASSRRQGANEKLFF. In DNA form, the CDR3 reads TGTGCCAGCAGCCGCCGACAGGGAGCTAATGAAAAACTGTTTTTT. The chain uses TRBV7-9 and TRBJ1-4, with 7 bases aligning to TRBD1. The CDR3 is made up of 15 amino acids. Per germline, CDR1 SEHNR and CDR2 FQNEAQ (reference sequence). Trimming removed 5 bases from V and 3 bases from J; junction bases left unmatched: 6.